This T cell receptor beta chain appears in the sequencing data of a study of blood T cell repertoires in COVID-19. For the study at large: Samples came from the United States, Italy and Spain, spanning acute and convalescent COVID-19. Nucleic acid was either cDNA or gDNA, and it came from T cells, B-cell-depleted T cells, or PBMCs.

V was clipped by 0 bases and J by 3 bases, with 12 bases between them. The CDR3 is 15 residues long. Germline lookup yields CDR1 LGHNA and CDR2 YSLEER. Original analysis: Quantification of nucleated cells was approximated via reference gene primer amplification. Sequencing was performed with immunoSEQ multiplex PCR; in TCRdb, only in-frame clones are kept and a portion is missing. The V and J calls and clone size come from that table; D and trimming were worked out from the DNA. This table has 100,000 to 150,000 clones, approximately 85% appearing once. This sequence originates from a man at least 80 years old with active or convalescent COVID-19. The sequenced sample was peripheral blood. This chain links TRBV4-3 with TRBJ2-7; D unclear. The CDR3 DNA reads TGCGCCAGCAGCCAAGAAATAGGCAGGATCTACGAGCAGTACTTC. Translation: CASSQEIGRIYEQYF.